The 21 T cell receptor beta chains listed next were all sequenced from one sample in a study of T cells in Graves' hyperthyroidism and ophthalmopathy. Template material for amplifying TCR beta CDR3 regions consisted of RNA transcripts. The HTBI set primed first-round TCR CDR3 RT-PCR. TCRdb passed the multiplex PCR reads through MiXCR, listing each CDR3 protein once. The sample yields about 360,000 distinct CDR3 sequences, approximately 13% seen once. Sequenced sample: blood. These receptors all stem from a woman younger than 30 with Graves' hyperthyroidism.

The table lists this clonotype with many counts. The rearrangement joins TRBV19 to TRBJ1-1, with 8 bases fitting TRBD1. The V and J ends lost 0 bases and 5 bases, in that order; junction bases with no gene match: 2. From germline, CDR1 is LNHDA and CDR2 SQIVND (reference sequence). This CDR3 spans 14 amino acids. The CDR3: CASSIDTGGTEAFF. In nucleotides, the CDR3 is TGTGCCAGTAGTATAGACACAGGGGGGACTGAAGCTTTCTTT. Supplemented by reference TRBV19 and TRBJ1-1, the full variable domain reads DGGITQSPKYLFRKEGQNVTLSCEQNLNHDAMYWYRQDPGQGLRLIYYSQIVNDFQKGDIAEGYSVSREKKESFPLTVTSAQKNPTAFYLCASSIDTGGTEAFFGQGTRLTVV.

The rearrangement uses TRBV5-8 and TRBJ1-5; no clear D gene. Trimming removed 4 bases from V and 7 bases from J, with 18 bases in between. Germline V CDR1 and CDR2: SGHTS, YDEGEE. The length of the CDR3 is 15 residues. The CDR3 spells CASSLGPGREQPQHF. The CDR3 DNA reads TGTGCCAGCAGCCTAGGCCCAGGAAGGGAACAGCCCCAGCATTTT.

This clonotype was seen ten or more times. V is TRBV2 and J is TRBJ2-2; perhaps TRBD2 as D (6 bases). Trimming cost V 10 bases and J 0 bases, with 12 bases left between them. Germline CDR1 is SNHLY and CDR2 is FYNNEI. This CDR3 is built from 14 residues. The CDR3 spells CATPKRANTGELFF. The DNA of the CDR3 is TGTGCCACTCCGAAGCGGGCGAACACCGGGGAGCTGTTTTTT.

This clonotype was detected many times. The genes are TRBV2 and TRBJ1-1; D gene unclear. The V and J ends lost 8 bases and 3 bases respectively, with 19 bases between them. Germline assignment: CDR1 SNHLY and CDR2 FYNNEI. This CDR3 has 15 residues. CDR3 DNA sequence: TGTGCCAGCGATTTTACCCCGTCGGCGGACACTGAAGCTTTCTTT. Its protein is CASDFTPSADTEAFF. Drawing the rest from reference TRBV2 and TRBJ1-1, the complete variable domain is EPEVTQTPSHQVTQMGQEVILRCVPISNHLYFYWYRQILGQKVEFLVSFYNNEISEKSEIFDDQFSVERPDGSNFTLKIRSTKLEDSAMYFCASDFTPSADTEAFFGQGTRLTVV.

This clonotype came up a few times. The chain couples TRBV29-1 to TRBJ2-7; 8 positions match TRBD1. CDR3 length equals 14 residues. CDR1 SQVTM and CDR2 ANQGSEA come from the germline V gene. Unmatched junction bases numbered 7, after V lost 4 bases and J lost 2 bases. CDR3 sequence (DNA): TGCAGCGTTGTAAACAGGGGGACGACCTACGAGCAGTACTTC. It is translated as CSVVNRGTTYEQYF.

A word on this clonotype: Since a much larger clone is just one base distant, this may be a read error. V gene TRBV5-5 combines with J gene TRBJ1-4; D uncertain. The V end was cut by 1 base, the J end by 4 bases, with 8 bases between. This CDR3 comprises 14 residues. Germline-derived CDR1 and CDR2 are SGHKS and YYEKEE (reference sequence). In nucleotides, the CDR3 is TGTGCCAGCAGCTTGCTCACGTTTAATGAAAAACTGTTTTTT. Residues: CASSLLTFNEKLFF.

There are a few counts of this clonotype. The chain recombines TRBV5-1 with TRBJ2-7; D uncertain. Germline V lookup: CDR1 SGHRS, CDR2 YFSETQ. The ends were cut back, 0 bases at V and 5 bases at J, with 9 bases in the middle. CDR3 length: 13 residues. The CDR3 nucleotides are TGCGCCAGCAGCTTGGGGGCAACCAACGAGCAGTACTTC. Protein: CASSLGATNEQYF.

This clonotype was counted at least ten times. The genes are TRBV20-1 and TRBJ1-5; D might be TRBD1 (5 bases). Trimming pared 0 bases from V and 2 bases from J, leaving 11 bases between. Germline V gives CDR1 DFQATT, CDR2 SNEGSKA (reference sequence). This CDR3 contains 15 residues. The CDR3 DNA reads TGCAGTGCTAGAGAATTGGGGCTAGGCAATCAGCCCCAGCATTTT. Encoded protein: CSARELGLGNQPQHF.

The gene calls are TRBV25-1 and TRBJ1-6; D remains unclear. Germline lookup yields CDR1 MGHDK and CDR2 SYGVNS. V lost 4 bases to trimming and J lost 6 bases, with 7 bases between them. The CDR3 covers 13 residues. CDR3 loop: CASSATVNSPLHF. The CDR3 DNA sequence: TGTGCCAGCAGTGCGACGGTTAATTCACCCCTCCACTTT.

This clonotype was counted ten times or more. The chain links TRBV7-9 to TRBJ1-1; D is perhaps TRBD1 (5 bases). The germline V and J ends were trimmed by 3 bases and 3 bases, with 11 bases remaining between them. The CDR3 runs 14 residues. Germline V CDR1 and CDR2: SEHNR, FQNEAQ (reference sequence). The CDR3 is CASSFFGGDTEAFF. DNA of the CDR3: TGTGCCAGCAGCTTTTTCGGGGGGGACACTGAAGCTTTCTTT.

This clonotype showed up many times. The chain recombines TRBV28 with TRBJ1-2, with 9 bases fitting TRBD1. Germline-derived CDR1 and CDR2 are MDHEN and SYDVKM. The CDR3 sequence is 14 residues long. V shed 6 bases, J shed 4 bases, and the junction held 6 bases outside the gene matches. CDR3 region: CASSPGQGPYGYTF. The CDR3 nucleotides read TGTGCCAGCAGCCCAGGACAGGGGCCCTATGGCTACACCTTC.

Ten or more counts support this clonotype. The gene calls are TRBV7-9 and TRBJ2-3; unclear D gene. Germline V gene lookup returns CDR1 SEHNR and CDR2 FQNEAQ (reference sequence). Trimming shortened V by 1 base and J by 4 bases, and 3 bases separated the two germline ends. The CDR3 loop spans 12 amino acids. DNA of the CDR3: TGTGCCAGCAGCTTAGGTCCAGATACGCAGTATTTT. Its translation: CASSLGPDTQYF.

This clonotype was observed at least ten times. The chain joins TRBV24-1 to TRBJ2-5, with D maybe TRBD1 (6 bases). The V end was cut by 4 bases, the J end by 2 bases, with 10 bases between. The CDR3 is made up of 14 amino acids. The V gene's germline CDR1 is KGHDR and CDR2 SFDVKD. For the CDR3, the DNA is TGTGCCACCAGTGACCCGGACAGTCAAGAGACCCAGTACTTC. Translating it yields CATSDPDSQETQYF.

This clonotype was detected only once. This chain links TRBV29-1 with TRBJ2-2; the match to TRBD1 covers 8 bases. V trimming: 7 bases; J trimming: 5 bases; junction bases outside the gene matches: 12. CDR1 is SQVTM and CDR2 is ANQGSEA in the germline V gene. The length of the CDR3 is 15 residues. CDR3 in amino acids: CSGTFDRGGTGELFF. CDR3 sequence (DNA): TGCAGCGGTACTTTTGACAGGGGAGGAACCGGGGAGCTGTTTTTT.

This chain's CDR3 is CASSEGGPQHF. The CDR3 DNA is TGCGCCAGCAGTGAGGGAGGGCCCCAGCATTTT. J is TRBJ1-5 and V is TRBV10-2; no reliable D call. Deletions cut 2 bases from V and 9 bases from J, with 5 bases between. Germline assignment: CDR1 WSHSY and CDR2 SAAADI. There are 11 residues in the CDR3.

This clonotype was observed at least ten times. This CDR3 reads CASSYGGQGFLAFF. CDR3 nucleotides: TGTGCCAGCAGTTACGGGGGACAGGGCTTTTTAGCTTTCTTT. The chain uses TRBV6-5 and TRBJ1-1, with 9 nucleotides matching TRBD1. Germline CDR1 reads MNHEY; CDR2 reads SVGAGI. CDR3 size: 14 residues. The V segment lost 2 bases and the J segment 10 bases; nucleotides outside the gene matches: 8.

This clonotype was counted many times. The V gene is TRBV7-2, the J gene TRBJ1-1; weak D call: TRBD1 (5 bases). CDR3 length: 15 residues. The germline gives CDR1 SGHTA, CDR2 FQGNSA. V was shortened by 7 bases and J by 11 bases, with 26 bases between the two germline ends. Written as DNA, the CDR3 is TGTGCCAGCATGTTAACTTTTAGCGGGGGTTCGGCGGCTTTCTTT. It translates to CASMLTFSGGSAAFF.

This clonotype appeared many times. This chain links TRBV28 with TRBJ1-2; 7 bases agree with TRBD1. The CDR3 is 12 amino acids. The V segment lost 8 bases and the J segment 8 bases; nucleotides outside the gene matches: 8. Germline lookup yields CDR1 MDHEN and CDR2 SYDVKM. CDR3 residues: CASGGRGVGYTF. The CDR3 nucleotides read TGTGCCAGCGGTGGCAGGGGGGTGGGCTACACCTTC.

The chain is built from TRBV9 and TRBJ1-3, with a tentative D call TRBD1 (5 bases). The V end was cut by 2 bases, the J end by 0 bases, with 18 bases between. The CDR3 is 18 amino acids. Germline CDR1 is SGDLS and CDR2 is YYNGEE. The CDR3 DNA is TGTGCCAGCAGCGTCAAAAATTCGGGACCGAACTCTGGAAACACCATATATTTT. It translates to CASSVKNSGPNSGNTIYF.

This clonotype was seen ten or more times. The chain links TRBV2 to TRBJ1-5; 7 positions agree with TRBD1. The ends lost 3 bases at V and 1 base at J; junction bases unmatched: 6. Germline CDR1 SNHLY, CDR2 FYNNEI. This CDR3 has 16 residues. The CDR3 nucleotides are TGTGCCAGCAGTGACGACAGGGTTGGAAGCAATCAGCCCCAGCATTTT. Amino acid sequence: CASSDDRVGSNQPQHF.

This clonotype has a count of ten or more. The V gene is TRBV28, the J gene TRBJ1-2; 10 bases map to TRBD1. CDR3 size: 15 residues. V lost 7 bases, J lost 8 bases, and 13 bases stayed unmatched. Germline lookup yields CDR1 MDHEN and CDR2 SYDVKM. DNA of the CDR3: TGTGCCAGCACCTTTCCCCGACAGGGGGCTGGAGGCTACACCTTC. It encodes CASTFPRQGAGGYTF.